Presented here are 19 T cell receptor beta chains from one specimen sequenced in a study of blood T cell repertoires in COVID-19. The data were produced by immunoSEQ multiplex PCR, yet TCRdb's version contains in-frame clones alone and is incomplete. The data show about 41,000 clones, 87% seen once. Sequenced material: peripheral blood. The source of these receptors is a man between 60 and 70 years old with acute or convalescent COVID-19.

The gene calls are TRBV6-2 or TRBV6-3 and TRBJ2-1; 16 bases line up with TRBD2. The germline gives CDR1 MNHEY, CDR2 SVGEGT. This CDR3 region has 21 residues. J gave up 6 bases and V 0 bases, and 14 bases lay outside the gene matches. CDR3 residues: CASSYSSTGLAGGVWSNEQFF. The CDR3 DNA reads TGTGCCAGCAGTTACTCCAGCACGGGACTAGCGGGGGGGGTTTGGAGCAATGAGCAGTTCTTC.

The chain joins TRBV2 to TRBJ2-5; D is possibly TRBD2 (7 bases). The V end lost 1 base, the J end lost 2 bases, and 11 bases lay between the germline ends. Germline V gene sequence: CDR1 SNHLY, CDR2 FYNNEI. The CDR3 has 15 residues. CDR3 protein: CASSEVGGAQETQYF. Written as DNA, the CDR3 is TGTGCCAGCAGTGAAGTTGGGGGGGCTCAAGAGACCCAGTACTTC.

This clone was seen once. The chain employs TRBV6-5 and TRBJ1-1, with D perhaps TRBD1 (5 bases). The CDR3 totals 12 residues. V was clipped by 7 bases and J by 10 bases, with 16 bases between them. Germline values: CDR1 MNHEY, CDR2 SVGAGI. CDR3 sequence (DNA): TGTGCCAGCACCCAAGGAGGGGTCTCAGCTTTCTTT. The encoded protein is CASTQGGVSAFF.

This clone appeared once. This chain connects TRBV19 to TRBJ1-5; unclear D gene. The germline V gene encodes CDR1 LNHDA and CDR2 SQIVND (reference sequence). CDR3 length: 14 residues. Between the trimmed V and J ends, which lost 7 bases and 2 bases, there was a span of 12 bases. In DNA form, the CDR3 reads TGTGCCAGTAAAGGAGCGGAGGGCAATCAGCCCCAGCATTTT. Amino acids: CASKGAEGNQPQHF.

V usage is TRBV27 and J usage is TRBJ1-2; 7 bases agree with TRBD1. The CDR3 is 13 amino acids. With 2 bases clipped from V and 6 bases from J, the junction kept 3 bases outside the gene matches. Per germline, CDR1 MNHEY and CDR2 SMNVEV (reference sequence). CDR3 DNA: TGTGCCAGCAGTTTAAAGGGGGCGCATGGCTACACCTTC. It yields the protein CASSLKGAHGYTF.

The chain carries TRBV19 and TRBJ2-6, with no clear D. Germline V gene data show CDR1 as LNHDA and CDR2 as SQIVND (reference sequence). Trimming left V 3 bases short and J 4 bases short, with 10 bases between. The CDR3 is 15 amino acids. The CDR3 nucleotides read TGTGCCAGTAGTATCTCCCTGGAGGGGGCCAACGTCCTGACTTTC. This encodes CASSISLEGANVLTF.

The chain recombines TRBV2 with TRBJ1-2; 7 bases map to TRBD1. In germline, CDR1 is SNHLY, CDR2 FYNNEI. The CDR3 is 14 amino acids. J was trimmed by 7 bases and V by 1 base; bases with no gene match: 6. The CDR3 nucleotides are TGTGCCAGCAGTGAAGAGGCCAGGGGGTTTGGCTACACCTTC. Translated: CASSEEARGFGYTF.

This clone was observed a single time. The chain's CDR3 is CASRAGSDTGELFF. CDR3 coding DNA: TGTGCCAGCAGAGCGGGGTCGGACACCGGGGAGCTGTTTTTT. J is TRBJ2-2 and V is TRBV6-5; TRBD2 aligns across 7 bases. Germline values: CDR1 MNHEY, CDR2 SVGAGI. V shed 6 bases and J 3 bases; nucleotides not matched to a gene: 4. This CDR3 is built from 14 residues.

This chain connects TRBV3-1 (or the pseudogene TRBV3-2) to TRBJ1-2, with 9 nucleotides matching TRBD1. The CDR3 loop spans 14 amino acids. The V and J ends lost 1 base and 3 bases, in that order; junction bases with no gene match: 0. The germline CDR1 and CDR2 sequences are LGHDT and YNNKEL (reference sequence). The CDR3 protein is CASSQGQGDYGYTF. CDR3 DNA sequence: TGTGCCAGCAGCCAAGGACAGGGGGACTATGGCTACACCTTC.

This clone was seen once. The chain joins TRBV6-1 to TRBJ2-2, with D possibly TRBD1 on 6 matching bases. CDR3 length: 14 amino acids. CDR1 is MNHNS, CDR2 SASEGT, per germline. V was shortened by 6 bases and J by 5 bases, with 13 bases between the two germline ends. CDR3 sequence (DNA): TGTGCCAGCAGACCCGGACAGTTAACCGGGGAGCTGTTTTTT. Its protein is CASRPGQLTGELFF.

The chain combines TRBV18 with TRBJ1-1; D is undetermined. The CDR3 is 16 amino acids. Germline V gives CDR1 KGHSH, CDR2 LQKENI. V was clipped by 0 bases and J by 0 bases, with 11 bases between them. The CDR3 reads CASSPPFGGLNTEAFF. The CDR3 DNA sequence: TGTGCCAGCTCACCACCGTTTGGAGGGTTGAACACTGAAGCTTTCTTT.

This chain connects TRBV19 to TRBJ1-1; possibly TRBD1 for D (6 bases). The germline gives CDR1 LNHDA, CDR2 SQIVND (reference sequence). V gave up 2 bases and J gave up 0 bases, with 10 bases separating them. The CDR3 is made up of 15 amino acids. The CDR3 bases are TGTGCCAGTAGTATAACAGGGACTATGAACACTGAAGCTTTCTTT. It is translated as CASSITGTMNTEAFF.

The gene calls are TRBV5-1 and TRBJ1-1; no clear D. The CDR3 length is 14 residues. Trimming took off 4 bases at V and 0 bases at J, with 10 bases between the two ends. CDR1 and CDR2 from the germline V gene are SGHRS and YFSETQ. CDR3 sequence: CASSTGTMNTEAFF. In DNA form, the CDR3 reads TGCGCCAGCAGCACGGGTACGATGAACACTGAAGCTTTCTTT. Based on the CDR3 plus reference TRBV5-1 and TRBJ1-1, the full variable domain is KAGVTQTPRYLIKTRGQQVTLSCSPISGHRSVSWYQQTPGQGLQFLFEYFSETQRNKGNFPGRFSGRQFSNSRSEMNVSTLELGDSALYLCASSTGTMNTEAFFGQGTRLTVV.

The chain couples TRBV19 to TRBJ2-5; tentative D call: TRBD2 (6 bases). Trimming stripped 3 bases from V and 5 bases from J, with 16 bases between. This CDR3 has 15 residues. CDR1 and CDR2 from the germline V gene are LNHDA and SQIVND (reference sequence). The CDR3 here is CASSIRGLTAETQYF. CDR3 bases: TGTGCCAGTAGTATTCGGGGACTCACCGCGGAGACCCAGTACTTC.

The chain combines TRBV6-5 with TRBJ1-1; TRBD1 matches 11 bases. The CDR3 has 14 amino acids. Germline V gene lookup returns CDR1 MNHEY and CDR2 SVGAGI. Trimming cost V 6 bases and J 3 bases; bases outside gene matches: 3. The CDR3 here is CASRMGQGDTEAFF. Written as DNA, the CDR3 is TGTGCCAGCAGAATGGGACAGGGGGACACTGAAGCTTTCTTT.

V is TRBV11-2 and J is TRBJ2-7, with 11 positions matching TRBD2. Germline V CDR1 and CDR2: SGHAT, FQNNGV. This CDR3 is 16 amino acids long. Trimming cost V 5 bases and J 3 bases; bases outside gene matches: 9. The CDR3 loop reads CASSKAPLAGGYEQYF. The CDR3 coding sequence is TGTGCCAGCAGCAAAGCCCCCCTAGCGGGGGGCTACGAGCAGTACTTC.

This clone has a handful of counts. This sequence joins TRBV20-1 and TRBJ2-1; D is unresolved. CDR1 is DFQATT, CDR2 SNEGSKA, per germline (reference sequence). The germline V and J ends were trimmed by 3 bases and 6 bases, with 9 bases remaining between them. The CDR3 covers 12 residues. The CDR3 sequence: CSASFQANEQFF. The CDR3 DNA reads TGCAGTGCTAGTTTTCAGGCCAATGAGCAGTTCTTC.

The chain employs TRBV10-2 and TRBJ2-3, with a weak D call TRBD1 (6 bases). Trimming shortened V by 5 bases and J by 0 bases, and 9 bases separated the two germline ends. Per the germline V gene, CDR1 is WSHSY and CDR2 is SAAADI. The CDR3 runs 14 residues. The CDR3 DNA is TGCGCCAGCAGTACAGGGCTAAGCACAGATACGCAGTATTTT. As protein: CASSTGLSTDTQYF.

This rearrangement joins TRBV2 to TRBJ1-5; 9 bases align to TRBD1. The V and J ends lost 5 bases and 5 bases, in that order; junction bases with no gene match: 4. CDR3 length equals 14 residues. CDR1 and CDR2 (germline): SNHLY, FYNNEI. CDR3 bases: TGTGCCAGCAGTCGGGACAGGGCGGATCAGCCCCAGCATTTT. Protein sequence: CASSRDRADQPQHF.